This T cell receptor beta chain was captured by sequencing in a study of blood T cell repertoires in COVID-19 (TCRdb year 2020). Regarding the research as a whole: Samples covering the acute and convalescent phases of COVID-19 were provided by collaborators in the United States, Italy and Spain. The prospective study material was composed of cDNA or gDNA derived from T cells, B-cell-depleted T cells, or PBMCs. A de-identified subject ID, COVID-19 status, age in years and sex were almost always included in the sample metadata. The samples were drawn from two sources: the first 160 participants of the ongoing ImmuneRACE study, and 1,000 to 1,500 subjects contributed by 6 global collaborators. A freely available public database, intended as a resource for researchers studying the immune response to SARS-CoV-2, is where the repertoires were released. HLA class I and class II types, where available, came from metadata supplied by the sample provider rather than from assay-based typing. Subjects who had been exposed to COVID-19, were actively infected with it, or had recovered from it provided the deeply sampled blood TCRbeta repertoires that made up the dataset. General findings and caveats noted by the study authors: How much clinical and demographic metadata was included differed by source and by participant, and the metadata was provided uncurated.

The CDR3 numbers 15 residues from cysteine through phenylalanine. The entry retains the CDR3 DNA only, 45 bases that are in frame from base 1. The V end loses 4 bases and the J end loses 0 bases, and a stretch of 10 bases separates them. According to the germline V gene, CDR1 reads SGHRS and CDR2 reads YFSETQ. At one collaborating source in Seattle, patients were enrolled during active infection and were followed longitudinally through the course of disease. The collaborating institutions used their own protocols to collect whole blood in K2EDTA tubes. Collaborator samples were shipped for TCRbeta analysis as frozen whole blood, isolated PBMCs, or DNA extracted from either sample type. Points on this clone: The antigen this receptor binds is unknown. No clone much larger than this one lies a single base away; base qualities are absent.

The immunoSEQ Assay, a bias-controlled multiplex PCR, was used to amplify TCRbeta CDR3 regions from genomic DNA. Processing in the source paper ran as follows. Within the assay, amplification of reference gene primers was used to estimate how many nucleated cells each sample contained. To quantify the absolute abundance of each unique TCRbeta CDR3 rearrangement, sequence reads were collapsed and filtered. For each sample, productive Simpson clonality was calculated as the square root of Simpson's diversity index over productive rearrangements. TCRdb obtained this table from immuneACCESS and retained in-frame rearrangements with V and J assigned. These tables miss some clones; where compared with another copy, unresolved V genes account for less than half of the shortfall, and the remainder is unexplained. That table is the source of V, J and clone size, and D and trimming were worked out from the DNA. This sample lists about 190,000 clones; about 81% were detected once. 7.8% of the sample is taken by the ten largest.

The chain joins TRBV5-1 to TRBJ1-4, with TRBD1 tentatively as D gene (6 bases match). This receptor was identified in a woman aged 55-69 years with COVID-19, enrolled during active disease. The sample taken for sequencing was peripheral blood. The encoded CDR3 is CASSLQGATNEKLFF. The nucleotide sequence is given as TGCGCCAGCAGCCTACAGGGAGCAACTAATGAAAAACTGTTTTTT.